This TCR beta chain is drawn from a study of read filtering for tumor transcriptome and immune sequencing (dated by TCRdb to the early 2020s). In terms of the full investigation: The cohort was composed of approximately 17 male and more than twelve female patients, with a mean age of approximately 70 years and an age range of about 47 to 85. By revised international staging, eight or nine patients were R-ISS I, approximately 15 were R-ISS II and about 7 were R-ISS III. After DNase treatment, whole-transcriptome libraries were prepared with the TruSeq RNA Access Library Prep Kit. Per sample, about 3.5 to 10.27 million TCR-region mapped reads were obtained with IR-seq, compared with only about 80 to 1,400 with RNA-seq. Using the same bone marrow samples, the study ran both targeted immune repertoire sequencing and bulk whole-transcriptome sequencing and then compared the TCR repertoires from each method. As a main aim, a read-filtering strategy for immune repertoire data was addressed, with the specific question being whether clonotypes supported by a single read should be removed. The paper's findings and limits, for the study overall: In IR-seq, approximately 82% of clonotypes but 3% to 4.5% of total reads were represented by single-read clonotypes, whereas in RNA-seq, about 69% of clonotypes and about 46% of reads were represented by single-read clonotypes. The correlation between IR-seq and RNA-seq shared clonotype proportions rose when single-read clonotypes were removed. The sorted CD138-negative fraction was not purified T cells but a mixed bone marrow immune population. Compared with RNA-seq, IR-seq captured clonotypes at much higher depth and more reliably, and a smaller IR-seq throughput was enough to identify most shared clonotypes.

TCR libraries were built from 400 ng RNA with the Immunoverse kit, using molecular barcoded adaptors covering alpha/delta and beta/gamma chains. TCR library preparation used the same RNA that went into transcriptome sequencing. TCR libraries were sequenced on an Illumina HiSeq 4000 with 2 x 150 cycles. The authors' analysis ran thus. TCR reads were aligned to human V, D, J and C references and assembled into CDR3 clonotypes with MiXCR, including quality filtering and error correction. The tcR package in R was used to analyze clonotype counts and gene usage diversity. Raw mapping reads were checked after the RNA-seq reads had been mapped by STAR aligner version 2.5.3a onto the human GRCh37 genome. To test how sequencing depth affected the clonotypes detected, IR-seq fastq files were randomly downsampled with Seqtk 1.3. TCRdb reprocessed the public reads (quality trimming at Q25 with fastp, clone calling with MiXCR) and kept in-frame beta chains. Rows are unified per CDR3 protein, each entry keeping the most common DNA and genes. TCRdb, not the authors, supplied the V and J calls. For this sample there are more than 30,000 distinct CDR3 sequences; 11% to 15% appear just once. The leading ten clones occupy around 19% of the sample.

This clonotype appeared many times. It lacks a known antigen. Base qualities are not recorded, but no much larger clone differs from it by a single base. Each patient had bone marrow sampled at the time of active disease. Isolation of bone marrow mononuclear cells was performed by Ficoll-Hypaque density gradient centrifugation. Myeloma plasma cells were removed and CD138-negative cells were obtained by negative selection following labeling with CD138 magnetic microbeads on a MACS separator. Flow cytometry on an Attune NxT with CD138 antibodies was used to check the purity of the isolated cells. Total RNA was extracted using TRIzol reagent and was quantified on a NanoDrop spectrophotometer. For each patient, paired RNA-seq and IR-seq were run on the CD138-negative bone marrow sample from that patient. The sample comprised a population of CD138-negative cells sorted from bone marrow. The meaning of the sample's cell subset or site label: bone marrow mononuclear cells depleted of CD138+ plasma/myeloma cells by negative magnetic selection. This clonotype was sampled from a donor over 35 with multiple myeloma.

The CDR3: CASSPDGPTEAFF. The sequenced DNA: TGTGCCAGCAGCCCGGACGGACCAACTGAAGCTTTCTTT. The sequence joins TRBV7-9 to TRBJ1-1; no confident D gene assignment can be made. The germline V gene (reference sequence) sets CDR1 to SEHNR and CDR2 to FQNEAQ. V loses 5 bases, J loses 5 bases, and the germline ends lie 12 bases apart. From the cysteine through the phenylalanine, the CDR3 covers 13 amino acids. CDR3 DNA is the only sequence kept; it has 39 bases, read in frame from the first base.